These T cell receptor beta chains were read from a single sample in a study of T cells in Graves' hyperthyroidism and ophthalmopathy. Each CDR3 protein gets one entry after TCRdb re-called the multiplex PCR reads with MiXCR. The sample shows under 400,000 distinct CDR3 sequences, 13% of them seen only once. Sequencing input: blood. These receptors all stem from a young woman with Graves' hyperthyroidism. The CDR3 runs from the conserved cysteine through the conserved F or W. D genes are given only for firm matches. Clone size is stated in some rows and not others, as once, few, many or a class when expanded.

.,TRBV12-3/TRBV12-4,TRBD1,TRBJ2-1,TGTGCCAGCAGCAATACCAACTACAGGGGCTACAATGAGCAGTTCTTC,CASSNTNYRGYNEQFF
many,TRBV5-1,TRBD2,TRBJ2-1,TGCGCCAGCAGCTTGGAGGGACTAGCGGGTCTCAATGAGCAGTTCTTC,CASSLEGLAGLNEQFF
.,TRBV7-6,.,TRBJ2-5,TGTGCCAGCACCTATGAGATGCTACAAGAGACCCAGTACTTC,CASTYEMLQETQYF
many,TRBV20-1,.,TRBJ1-5,TGCAGTGCTAGAGATCGACTTGAAGGTGCTGCTCAGCCCCAGCATTTT,CSARDRLEGAAQPQHF
few,TRBV5-8,TRBD1,TRBJ1-1,TGTGCCAGCAGCTTGTTCAGGGGGCGAATTGAAGCTTTCTTT,CASSLFRGRIEAFF
many,TRBV7-2,TRBD1,TRBJ2-7,TGTGCCAGCAGCACCAGACAGGGACACTCCTACGAGCAGTACTTC,CASSTRQGHSYEQYF
many,TRBV6-1,.,TRBJ1-1,TGTGCCAGCAGTAGTCTGGGGAACACTGAAGCTTTCTTT,CASSSLGNTEAFF
many,TRBV5-8,.,TRBJ2-1,TGTGCCAGCAGCCGTCCGGGCCTTGAATCAAATGAGCAGTTCTTC,CASSRPGLESNEQFF
.,TRBV2,.,TRBJ2-5,TGTGCCAGCAGTGTTAATGGGGGGGCCCAAGAGACCCAGTACTTC,CASSVNGGAQETQYF
many,TRBV20-1,.,TRBJ1-1,TGCAGTGCTAGAGGATACAGGGAGGCAGGCACTGAAGCTTTCTTT,CSARGYREAGTEAFF
many,TRBV20-1,.,TRBJ2-1,TGCAGTGCGCAGAGGTATGAGCAGTTCTTC,CSAQRYEQFF
few,TRBV6-1,TRBD2,TRBJ2-1,TGTGCCAGCAGAGACGACTACGCCGGGACTAGCGGGAGTAATGAGCAGTTCTTC,CASRDDYAGTSGSNEQFF
many,TRBV27,TRBD2,TRBJ2-2,TGTGCCACACCGGGACTAGCGGGAGGGATAACCGGGGAGCTGTTTTTT,CATPGLAGGITGELFF
many,TRBV5-1,.,TRBJ2-1,TGCGCCAGCAGCTTGGCCAAAACGGAGGCGCGGGGAAATGAGCAGTTCTTC,CASSLAKTEARGNEQFF
many,TRBV2,.,TRBJ2-5,TGTGCCAGCAGGGAGGACAGTATCCAAGAGACCCAGTACTTC,CASREDSIQETQYF
many,TRBV5-1,TRBD2,TRBJ2-7,TGCGCCAGCAGCTCCTATGAGGCGGGAGGGCCGGACGAGCAGTACTTC,CASSSYEAGGPDEQYF
few,TRBV19,.,TRBJ2-1,TGTGCCAGTATAGAACCCCTCTCCGCTGAGCAGTTCTTC,CASIEPLSAEQFF
many,TRBV4-1,.,TRBJ1-1,TGCGCCAGCAGCCCAACCGGCGGTGTCCGAGGAACTGAAGCTTTCTTT,CASSPTGGVRGTEAFF
many,TRBV25-1,.,TRBJ1-1,TGTGCCAGCAACGACCGCTACACTGAAGCTTTCTTT,CASNDRYTEAFF
many,TRBV2,TRBD1,TRBJ1-4,TGTGCCACCACGACAGGGCCAACTAATGAAAAACTGTTTTTT,CATTTGPTNEKLFF
many,TRBV7-3,.,TRBJ2-5,TGTGCCAGCAGCTTAGGTGGGGGGCAAGAGACCCAGTACTTC,CASSLGGGQETQYF
many,TRBV7-9,.,TRBJ2-5,TGTGCCAGCAGCTTAGAGGCCAGGAGACCGGAAGAGACCCAGTACTTC,CASSLEARRPEETQYF
.,TRBV5-1,.,TRBJ2-2,TGCGCCAGCAGCTTGGAACCGGGTGTCGGGGAGCTGTTTTTT,CASSLEPGVGELFF
.,TRBV4-1,.,TRBJ2-7,TGCGCCAGCAGCCCGGGACGAGGGACCTACGAGCAGTACTTC,CASSPGRGTYEQYF
many,TRBV7-9,TRBD1,TRBJ2-7,TGTGCCAGCAGCTTAGGAGGGACAGGGACTTACGAGCAGTACTTC,CASSLGGTGTYEQYF
medium-sized,TRBV3-1,.,TRBJ1-2,TGTGCCAGCAGCAATCCAACAGGTTTCTATGGCTACACCTTC,CASSNPTGFYGYTF
many,TRBV29-1,TRBD1,TRBJ1-1,TGCAGCGTTGCGCACAGGGGGGGAAGTGAAGCTTTCTTT,CSVAHRGGSEAFF
few,TRBV4-1,.,TRBJ1-2,TGCGCCAGCAGTCTTCGGGGGGGATTAACCAAACCTACCTACACCTTC,CASSLRGGLTKPTYTF
many,TRBV6-6,.,TRBJ2-3,TGTGCCAGCAGTTACTCGCAGTCCACAGATACGCAGTATTTT,CASSYSQSTDTQYF
many,TRBV7-2,.,TRBJ2-3,TGTGCCAGCAGCCCCGGGGCCCTGTCCACAGATACGCAGTATTTT,CASSPGALSTDTQYF
.,TRBV30,.,TRBJ1-5,TGTGCCTGGCGTGCCCGGTACTCCGGAGCAAATCAGCCCCAGCATTTT,CAWRARYSGANQPQHF
.,TRBV6-2/TRBV6-3,.,TRBJ2-1,TGTGCCAGCAGCGAATTCTCCTACAATGAGCAGTTCTTC,CASSEFSYNEQFF
.,TRBV5-6,.,TRBJ2-1,TGTGCCAGCAGCTTGGAGGTGGTGCGTGAGCAGTTCTTC,CASSLEVVREQFF
many,TRBV5-6,TRBD2,TRBJ2-3,TGTGCCAGCAGCTTGGAGGTAGCGGGAGACACAGATACGCAGTATTTT,CASSLEVAGDTDTQYF
few,TRBV6-1,.,TRBJ2-7,TGTGCCAGCAGGGTCCAACCGAACTCCTACGAGCAGTACTTC,CASRVQPNSYEQYF
few,TRBV20-1,TRBD2,TRBJ2-1,TGCAGTGCTCGAGAGAGACTAGCGGGGGGCGGCGATGAGCAGTTCTTC,CSARERLAGGGDEQFF
many,TRBV28,TRBD1,TRBJ1-1,TGTGCCAGCAGTTTGCTGCGGGACAGACTAATGAACACTGAAGCTTTCTTT,CASSLLRDRLMNTEAFF